This TCR beta chain was recorded in a study of cytomegalovirus exposure and HLA in healthy donors (dated by TCRdb to about 2017). Looking at the study overall: An earlier analysis of approximately 640 of the donors reported approximately 270 Gb of sequence data and 120 million or so unique TCR beta sequences from 150 million to 200 million T cells. Besides the first cohort of around 670 subjects, a separate validation cohort made up of around 120 different subjects was used. Because of strong linkage in the cohort, roughly five DR-DQ haplotypes were treated as single units for association and clustering. The aim of the study was to test whether cataloging public T cell receptors could identify signatures of past pathogen exposure. A later genetic analysis took genome-wide SNP genotypes for 398 of the 666 donors and used that subset as a discovery cohort. Donor age, sex, ethnicity and CMV serostatus were collected together with the repertoire data. An earlier analysis of some 600 of the donors applied high-throughput TCR beta sequencing to assess whether each TCR beta V gene segment acted as functional or pseudogenic. To study patterns of TCR occurrence, a later analysis re-analyzed previously published TCR beta repertoires from 666 donors and added high-resolution HLA genotyping. High-throughput TCR immunosequencing, statistical association of individual TCRs with disease status, and machine learning were combined to predict cytomegalovirus infection status. The study used immunosequencing to profile the T cell repertoires of hundreds of subjects and linked those repertoires to cytomegalovirus serostatus. Among roughly 400 genotyped donors of the cohort, an average of approximately 240,000 unique TCR beta nucleotide sequences was sequenced per donor, of which 15% to 20% were non-productive. In the later analysis, no new phenotypic data were used to find candidate immune exposures; instead, reliance was placed on TCR beta sequences and their occurrence across donors. The number of typed donors differed by locus: about 629-630 for A, B, C, DRB1 and DQB1; 522 for DQA1; 600 to 610 for DPA1; and some 430 for DPB1. HLA typing covered class I and class II loci at four-digit resolution. An early release covering some 640 HLA-typed donors comprised roughly 300 gigabases of sequencing data and roughly 86 million unique TCR sequences. Among the roughly 390 genotyped donors, more than 70% belonged to the genetic ancestry cluster associated with self-reported Caucasian donors. All discovery cohort repertoires had been generated using a single sequencing platform.

The cohort was made up of approximately 700 healthy bone marrow donors. All cohort members were sampled while nominally healthy, although unrecorded immune exposures were likely present. Of the 690 or so cohort members, 250 to 300 had positive CMV serostatus and 350 to 450 had negative CMV serostatus, and CMV serostatus was not recorded for the donor. A peripheral blood sample was collected from each donor, and TCR beta sequencing was performed on peripheral blood mononuclear cells. The Qiagen DNeasy Blood Extraction Kit was used to extract genomic DNA from the blood cell samples. A note on this clone: No antigen is known for it. At one of its ends the junction is not consistent with the germline gene, which may arise from a read error.

The CDR3 has 15 amino acids, counting the end cysteine and phenylalanine. Only the CDR3 DNA stays, 45 bases, in frame from base 1. The CDR1 and CDR2 encoded by the germline V gene are SGHRS and YFSETQ. Overall study outcomes, separate from this receptor: Several of the top co-occurrence clusters appeared to be linked to parvovirus B19, influenza, CMV and Epstein-Barr virus, according to a later analysis. In an earlier analysis of 587 of the donors, most TCR beta V segments appeared in productive rearrangements about 90% or about 30% of the time, broadly matching IMGT annotations. Some IMGT-functional V segments, including TRBV6-2 and TRBV6-3, could not be told apart with the 87-base-pair reads, so those segments were excluded. The authors suggested that the approach could potentially be generalized to other disease states and immunological phenotypes. A later analysis found that HLA-associated TCR beta chains were more clonally expanded and had lower generation probabilities than equally common non-associated chains. Because some donors lacked HLA typing at each locus, the association tests relied only on the typed subset. In a later genetic analysis, fewer N-insertions in productive TCRs were reported among donors in an Asian-associated ancestry cluster than the approximately 670-donor mean. Because counts were too low, seventeen rarely observed V segments, including chromosome 9 orphons, were excluded from the earlier analysis of several hundred of the donors. In this cohort, only TCR beta chains were sequenced, and detectable features were limited by the absence of alpha or paired-chain data. In the study, around 150 TCR beta chains were listed as associated with cytomegalovirus. A later analysis found that TCR association rates varied across HLA loci, with DRB1 alleles showing the most associated TCRs and HLA-C alleles the fewest. In vitro tests confirmed that a few of the cytomegalovirus-associated TCR beta chains recognize cytomegalovirus antigens. In a later analysis, around 17,000 TCR beta sequences were associated with specific HLA alleles at a false discovery rate of 0.05. A further reported finding was that TCR beta sequences accurately predicted the HLA-A and HLA-B alleles for most subjects in the first cohort. Most TCR sequences were seen in very few donors, while some public TCRs were found in many individuals. The classifier was reported to diagnose cytomegalovirus status with high specificity and sensitivity in both the original and validation cohorts. A cluster of highly shared sequence variants was judged likely to represent a technical artifact of the sequencing pipeline. Strong co-occurrence of HLA alleles, especially DR and DQ, made assigning TCR associations to individual alleles difficult. In a later analysis, most CMV-associated TCR beta chains were found to appear HLA-restricted, with HLA associations seemingly driven largely by CMV exposure. V-gene and J-gene trimming of TCR beta chains was associated with a missense DCLRE1C variant in a later genetic analysis, and the association was replicated in an independent cohort. CMV serostatus was the only immune exposure information available for the cohort. Correlated functional status among segregating V segments might be attributable to linkage disequilibrium, but an unknown experimental factor could not be ruled out. The presence/absence analyses assumed that sequencing depth was roughly uniform across donors, and that assumption may not be true.

The library was prepared using the immunoSEQ multiplex PCR assay. For the multiplex PCR, a mixture combining 60 forward primers for TCR Vbeta segments and 13 reverse primers for TCR Jbeta segments was used. A multiplex PCR assay on genomic DNA amplified the CDR3 region of rearranged TCR beta genes. On the Illumina HiSeq System, the amplified TCR beta libraries were sequenced as 87-base-pair reads. The paper's data handling went like this. A later analysis tallied 70 million to 100 million unique TCR beta chains across the 666 repertoires, and some 10 million of those chains were shared by two or more donors. Raw reads were error-corrected and collapsed into unique sequences by a nearest-neighbor algorithm in which closely related sequences were merged to remove PCR and sequencing errors. CDR3 sequences were aligned to IMGT reference sequences to assign V, D and J gene segments. For a sequence to be retained, a match of at least six nucleotides was required to both a V gene segment and a J gene segment. A rearrangement counted as productive if the CDR3 had no stop codons and remained in frame with V and J, and every other rearrangement counted as non-productive. Following IMGT convention, CDR3 was defined as the stretch from the second conserved V-encoded cysteine to the conserved J-encoded phenylalanine. The earlier analysis of about 640 of the donors excluded any sequence lacking an unambiguous match to a single V gene segment. An earlier analysis of roughly 590 of the donors called V segments functional above 56.7% productive rearrangements and segregating when the between-donor standard deviation exceeded 5%. A statistical classification framework was built to diagnose cytomegalovirus status from the catalog of TCR beta chain sequences. In a later analysis, V and J genes were assigned by comparing TCR nucleotide sequences against IMGT/GENE-DB human TR gene sequences. Using the TCRdist pipeline, a later analysis assigned CDR3 sequences along with most-parsimonious VDJ recombination scenarios. A later analysis defined each TCR beta chain by its CDR3 amino acid sequence plus V-gene family, and excluded reads lacking a unique V-gene family. A later analysis removed 450 to 600 highly shared, low-generation-probability nucleotide sequences to deal with suspected cross-contamination and a sequencing artifact. A later analysis calculated a clonal expansion index for each public chain from normalized within-repertoire ranks of inferred template counts. A later analysis computed generation probabilities with a VDJ recombination model fitted to out-of-frame rearrangements, and checked the results against IGoR. In a later analysis, TCR-TCR, TCR-HLA and TCR-CMV co-occurrence was scored with hypergeometric tests, and a repertoire-size bias correction was applied to TCR pairs. In a later analysis, false discovery rates were estimated by permuting HLA or CMV assignments 20 times. In a later analysis, co-occurring TCRs were grouped using DBSCAN, with TCRdist sequence similarity added in when clustering inside HLA-allele-positive subsets. Repertoires with fewer than 30,000 or more than 120,000 public chains, plus five repertoires with anomalous nucleotide sharing, were excluded from co-occurrence clustering. Here the immuneACCESS table is served through TCRdb, limited to in-frame sequences with V and J called. Missing clones are a known gap in these copies; in checked studies unresolved V genes cover under half, and the rest lacks a known reason. V, J and clone size are taken as reported in that table, and D and trimming were inferred from the DNA itself. This sample has approximately 140,000 clones in its table, and around 73% of those were observed once. Jointly, the top ten make up less than 3.5% of the sample.

This TCR was sampled from a human donor in good health. Specimen: PBMCs. The chain joins TRBV5-1 to TRBJ2-2, and 12 junctional nucleotides match TRBD1. The CDR3 region has the sequence CASRGQGANTGKLFF. The nucleotide sequence reads TGCGCCAGCAGGGGACAGGGGGCCAACACCGGGAAGCTGTTTTTT.